This TCR beta chain originates from a study of T cell responses to AZD1222 COVID-19 vaccine. Study-wide results and caveats: Repertoires were obtained only post-peak T cell response. Vaccine-associated CD4 TCRs ranged over spike, dominating at 160-218 and 743-854.

Germline V CDR1 and CDR2: SEHNR, FQNEAQ (reference sequence). The CDR3 is 17 residues long. Trimming took 6 bases from V and 6 from J; bases not matched to a gene: 14. About this clone itself: No antigen is known for it.

The method was immunoSEQ multiplex PCR; TCRdb's version includes in-frame clones alone and lacks a portion of them. The sample records fewer than 130,000 clones, around 85% being singletons. The receptor's source is an adult in good health. The rearrangement links TRBV7-9 to TRBJ2-1, with 10 bases identical to TRBD1. The starting material was peripheral blood, obtained on day 0 of AZD1222 vaccination. CDR3 sequence (DNA): TGTGCCAGCAGTTCCCCCCTGCGACAGGGGGCGGTCAATGAGCAGTTCTTC. As protein: CASSSPLRQGAVNEQFF.